The 16 T cell receptor beta chains listed next were all sequenced from one sample in a study of blood T cell repertoires in COVID-19. Clones were sequenced by immunoSEQ multiplex PCR, and TCRdb holds only the in-frame ones, with some missing. The sample records 310,000 or so clones, over 75% being singletons. The sequencing sample was made of PBMCs or T cells enriched from blood (not recorded which). These TCRs come from a young woman who had recovered from COVID-19.

The rearrangement uses TRBV19 and TRBJ2-2; 9 bases map to TRBD2. The V segment lost 6 bases and the J segment 3 bases; nucleotides outside the gene matches: 5. The CDR3 is 15 residues long. CDR1 and CDR2 (germline): LNHDA, SQIVND (reference sequence). CDR3 residues: CASRQREADTGELFF. Here the CDR3 DNA reads TGTGCCAGTAGGCAGCGGGAGGCTGACACCGGGGAGCTGTTTTTT.

This clone was recorded a few times. This chain uses TRBV7-2 with TRBJ1-3; tentative D call: TRBD1 (6 bases). Germline V gene sequence: CDR1 SGHTA, CDR2 FQGNSA. The CDR3 length is 15 residues. V lost 4 bases and J lost 0, with 10 bases in between. The CDR3 DNA follows: TGTGCCAGCAGCTCCCAGGACAGCTCTGGAAACACCATATATTTT. Translated: CASSSQDSSGNTIYF.

V usage is TRBV27 and J usage is TRBJ2-7; 9 nucleotides align to TRBD2. V was clipped by 4 bases and J by 6 bases; unmatched bases: 10. From germline, CDR1 is MNHEY and CDR2 SMNVEV (reference sequence). CDR3 length equals 15 residues. The CDR3 DNA reads as TGTGCCAGCAGTTCCTCGGGACTAGCTTCGGGCGAGCAGTACTTC. It encodes CASSSSGLASGEQYF.

The V and J genes are TRBV30 and TRBJ1-2; 8 bases align to TRBD1. The germline CDR1 and CDR2 sequences are GTSNPN and SVGIG (reference sequence). V gave up 0 bases and J gave up 14 bases; unmatched junction bases: 11. The CDR3 is 13 amino acids. The CDR3 spells CAWSVRGDRGITF. Written as DNA, the CDR3 is TGTGCCTGGAGTGTACGAGGAGACAGGGGAATTACCTTC.

V and J are TRBV5-6 and TRBJ2-3, with 8 nucleotides matching TRBD2. CDR1 is SGHDT, CDR2 YYEEEE, per germline. The V and J ends lost 1 base and 3 bases, in that order; junction bases with no gene match: 7. The CDR3 runs 16 residues. In nucleotides, the CDR3 is TGTGCCAGCAGCTTGAATAGCGGGACGGGTACAGATACGCAGTATTTT. It codes for CASSLNSGTGTDTQYF.

The genes are TRBV12-3 or TRBV12-4 and TRBJ2-3; 8 bases match TRBD2. The CDR3 has 13 residues. J gave up 6 bases and V 3 bases, and 2 bases lay outside the gene matches. The CDR3 region has the DNA TGTGCCAGCAGTTTTAGCGGGGTGGATACGCAGTATTTT. This translates into CASSFSGVDTQYF.

The chain recombines TRBV6-2 or TRBV6-3 with TRBJ1-3; no definite D call. V was clipped by 6 bases and J by 2 bases, with 11 bases between them. Germline loops: CDR1 MNHEY, CDR2 SVGEGT. The CDR3 has 14 amino acids. CDR3 residues: CASSDPHTGNTIYF. In nucleotides, the CDR3 is TGTGCCAGCAGCGATCCCCACACTGGAAACACCATATATTTT.

The chain has TRBV13 and TRBJ2-3; 10 bases are shared with TRBD2. Looked up from germline, CDR1 is PRHDT and CDR2 is FYEKMQ (reference sequence). The CDR3 runs 15 residues. V lost 3 bases and J lost 2; bases outside the gene matches: 2. The CDR3 here is CASSLGLANTDTQYF. The CDR3 DNA reads as TGTGCCAGCAGCTTGGGACTAGCGAACACAGATACGCAGTATTTT.

The chain combines TRBV23-1 with TRBJ2-7; no definite D call. TRBV23-1 counts as an open reading frame of uncertain function. The CDR3 runs to 14 residues. The germline V and J ends were trimmed by 2 bases and 2 bases, with 10 bases remaining between them. The CDR3 loop reads CASSQDAGTYEQYF. The CDR3 DNA reads TGCGCCAGCAGTCAAGACGCAGGAACCTACGAGCAGTACTTC.

The rearrangement uses TRBV28 and TRBJ2-1; 11 bases are shared with TRBD2. The CDR3 runs to 17 residues. J lost 3 bases, V lost 8 bases, and 12 bases had no gene match. Germline CDR1 is MDHEN and CDR2 is SYDVKM. CDR3 sequence reads: CASEGHRLAGGYNEQFF. CDR3 coding DNA: TGTGCCAGCGAGGGACACCGTCTAGCGGGAGGCTACAATGAGCAGTTCTTC.

The rearrangement uses TRBV7-2 and TRBJ2-7; D unclear. Germline V CDR1 and CDR2: SGHTA, FQGNSA. Trimming shortened V by 1 base and J by 5 bases, and 9 bases separated the two germline ends. The CDR3 is 13 amino acids. This chain's CDR3 is CASSLELYHEQYF. The DNA of the CDR3 is TGTGCCAGCAGCTTAGAACTCTACCACGAGCAGTACTTC.

This clone was recorded once. The gene calls are TRBV4-3 and TRBJ2-7; tentatively, D is TRBD1 (6 bases). The CDR3 spans 13 residues. Per the germline V gene, CDR1 is LGHNA and CDR2 is YSLEER. V was trimmed by 4 bases and J by 3 bases, leaving 10 bases between them. CDR3 protein: CASSRTAGYEQYF. CDR3 coding DNA: TGCGCCAGCAGCCGGACAGCTGGCTACGAGCAGTACTTC.

This rearrangement joins TRBV28 to TRBJ1-6; 8 positions match TRBD1. CDR1 and CDR2 (germline): MDHEN, SYDVKM. V was pared by 6 bases and J by 7 bases, with 8 bases of the junction left unmatched. This CDR3 has 15 residues. This chain's CDR3 is CASSPRDRINSPLHF. CDR3 nucleotide sequence: TGTGCCAGCAGCCCCCGGGACAGGATAAATTCACCCCTCCACTTT. The entire variable domain, with the rest obtained from reference TRBV28 and TRBJ1-6, is as follows: DVKVTQSSRYLVKRTGEKVFLECVQDMDHENMFWYRQDPGLGLRLIYFSYDVKMKEKGDIPEGYSVSREKKERFSLILESASTNQTSMYLCASSPRDRINSPLHFGNGTRLTVT.

The genes are TRBV13 and TRBJ2-3; 8 bases align to TRBD2. CDR3 size: 16 residues. Trimming took 5 bases from V and 7 from J; bases not matched to a gene: 14. Germline CDR1 reads PRHDT; CDR2 reads FYEKMQ (reference sequence). The CDR3 protein is CASSPTPGLGSHTQYF. CDR3 DNA: TGTGCCAGCAGCCCAACCCCGGGACTAGGCTCCCATACGCAGTATTTT.

V is TRBV4-3 and J is TRBJ2-2, with 8 bases aligning to TRBD1. Unmatched junction bases numbered 8, after V lost 0 bases and J lost 8 bases. This CDR3 comprises 16 residues. CDR1 and CDR2 (germline): LGHNA, YSLEER. The CDR3 sequence: CASSQDRQGAYGELFF. The DNA of the CDR3 is TGCGCCAGCAGCCAAGATCGCCAGGGGGCTTATGGGGAGCTGTTTTTT.

The chain combines TRBV20-1 with TRBJ1-2; D gene unclear. V lost 5 bases and J lost 7, with 8 bases in between. CDR3 length: 10 amino acids. CDR1 and CDR2 (germline): DFQATT, SNEGSKA (reference sequence). CDR3 bases: TGCAGTGCTCCCGGGGTTGGCTACACCTTC. This translates into CSAPGVGYTF.